Below, 11 T cell receptor beta chains from the same sample are listed, as sequenced in a study of identical twins. TCRdb processed the 5' RACE reads anew with MiXCR; each CDR3 protein has one entry. The repertoire holds some 710,000 distinct CDR3 sequences, 6% to 6.5% seen once, with around 1.9% in the top ten. Input material: naive T cells sorted from blood. Receptors were obtained from a man between 18 and 29 years old in good health.

This clonotype appeared many times. This chain links TRBV12-3 or TRBV12-4 with TRBJ2-7; D is unresolved. V was clipped by 6 bases and J by 1 base, with 13 bases between them. The CDR3 loop spans 14 amino acids. This CDR3 reads CASRKPLGSYEQYV. The DNA for the CDR3 is TGTGCCAGCAGGAAGCCACTGGGTTCCTACGAGCAGTACGTC.

This clonotype occurred a few times. V is TRBV18 and J is TRBJ1-2; D may be TRBD1 (5 bases). V was clipped by 3 bases and J by 2 bases, with 7 bases between them. Germline CDR1 reads KGHSH; CDR2 reads LQKENI. This CDR3 is built from 13 residues. The CDR3 DNA sequence: TGTGCCAGCTCACCGGACACCAACTATGGCTACACCTTC. It translates to CASSPDTNYGYTF.

This clonotype was detected only a few times. V gene TRBV3-1 combines with J gene TRBJ2-5, with D possibly TRBD2 on 6 matching bases. V gave up 4 bases and J gave up 3 bases, with 9 bases separating them. The length of the CDR3 is 13 residues. Germline loops: CDR1 LGHDT, CDR2 YNNKEL (reference sequence). The CDR3 DNA sequence: TGTGCCAGCAGCCCCGGGAGAAAAGAGACCCAGTACTTC. Protein sequence: CASSPGRKETQYF.

This clonotype was counted only a few times. The chain uses TRBV6-5 and TRBJ1-1; the match to TRBD1 covers 10 bases. There are 14 residues in the CDR3. The V gene's germline CDR1 is MNHEY and CDR2 SVGAGI. Trimming cost V 4 bases and J 6 bases; bases outside gene matches: 5. The CDR3 sequence: CASSFRTGGAEAFF. The CDR3 nucleotides read TGTGCCAGCAGTTTTCGGACAGGGGGAGCTGAAGCTTTCTTT.

This chain connects TRBV18 to TRBJ2-1; 11 positions match TRBD2. This CDR3 spans 19 amino acids. The trim removed 0 bases at V and 5 bases at J, leaving 12 bases unmatched. Germline values: CDR1 KGHSH, CDR2 LQKENI. The CDR3 region is CASSPPCCTSGSCDNEQFF. The CDR3 region has the DNA TGTGCCAGCTCACCACCTTGTTGTACTAGCGGGAGTTGCGACAATGAGCAGTTCTTC.

This clonotype was detected ten times or more. The gene calls are TRBV7-3 and TRBJ2-7, with D possibly TRBD1 on 6 matching bases. This CDR3 is 14 amino acids long. Deletions cut 5 bases from V and 5 bases from J, with 16 bases between. Germline CDR1 SGHTA, CDR2 FQGTGA. The chain's CDR3 is CASSGDGRGNEQYF. In DNA, the CDR3 is TGTGCCAGCAGCGGGGATGGCAGGGGCAACGAGCAGTACTTC.

Many counts were recorded for this clonotype. This chain joins TRBV29-1 and TRBJ1-1; D is uncertain. The V and J ends lost 5 bases and 3 bases respectively, with 19 bases between them. CDR3 length: 15 amino acids. The germline gives CDR1 SQVTM, CDR2 ANQGSEA. The CDR3 is CSVLGGSRSYTEAFF. The DNA of the CDR3 is TGCAGCGTTTTGGGAGGGAGCCGTTCCTACACTGAAGCTTTCTTT.

In this sample, this clonotype turned up a few times. Here the CDR3 DNA reads TGTGCCAGCAGCTCCCGAGCGGGAGGGCTAAACGAGCAGTACTTC. Translation: CASSSRAGGLNEQYF. V gene TRBV7-8 combines with J gene TRBJ2-7, with 10 bases aligning to TRBD2. The V gene end was trimmed by 4 bases and the J gene end by 5 bases; junction bases not matched to a gene: 8. Germline lookup yields CDR1 SGHVS and CDR2 FQNEAQ. There are 15 residues in the CDR3.

This rearrangement joins TRBV20-1 to TRBJ2-6, with 9 bases aligning to TRBD1. This CDR3 region has 18 residues. The germline gives CDR1 DFQATT, CDR2 SNEGSKA (reference sequence). V lost 6 bases, J lost 3 bases, and 15 bases stayed unmatched. CDR3 nucleotides: TGCAGTGCCGACGGGGCGGGACAGGGAGTCCGTGGGGCCAACGTCCTGACTTTC. It is translated as CSADGAGQGVRGANVLTF.

The V and J genes are TRBV3-1 and TRBJ2-1, with D perhaps matching TRBD2 (6 bases). The length of the CDR3 is 15 residues. V was shortened by 4 bases and J by 5 bases, with 15 bases between the two germline ends. Germline assignment: CDR1 LGHDT and CDR2 YNNKEL (reference sequence). The chain's CDR3 is CASSPGTYRNNEQFF. The CDR3 region has the DNA TGTGCCAGCAGCCCCGGGACTTACAGGAACAATGAGCAGTTCTTC.

V and J are TRBV14 and TRBJ2-2; possibly TRBD1 for D (6 bases). CDR3 size: 14 residues. The V gene lost 4 bases and the J gene lost 4 bases, with 10 bases spanning the gap. Germline CDR1 SGHDN, CDR2 FVKESK. This chain's CDR3 is CASSRLGGTGELFF. CDR3 coding DNA: TGTGCCAGCAGCCGGCTAGGGGGCACCGGGGAGCTGTTTTTT.